This T cell receptor beta chain was sequenced for a study of blood T cell repertoires in COVID-19. For the study at large: Sources were T cells, B-cell-depleted T cells, or PBMCs; the material itself was cDNA or gDNA.

The CDR3 contains 15 residues. V trimming: 6 bases; J trimming: 3 bases; junction bases outside the gene matches: 9. In germline, CDR1 is MNHEY, CDR2 SVGAGI. This table comes from immunoSEQ multiplex PCR, and its TCRdb copy is limited to in-frame clones, with some not included. The sample records over 250,000 clones, over 75% being singletons. The chain joins TRBV6-5 to TRBJ1-2, with TRBD1 matching 8 bases. Material: peripheral blood. The clonotype originates from an older woman with acute or convalescent COVID-19. CDR3 DNA: TGTGCCAGCAGGTCAGGGGGCGCTAATGACTATGGCTACACCTTC. Its translation is CASRSGGANDYGYTF.